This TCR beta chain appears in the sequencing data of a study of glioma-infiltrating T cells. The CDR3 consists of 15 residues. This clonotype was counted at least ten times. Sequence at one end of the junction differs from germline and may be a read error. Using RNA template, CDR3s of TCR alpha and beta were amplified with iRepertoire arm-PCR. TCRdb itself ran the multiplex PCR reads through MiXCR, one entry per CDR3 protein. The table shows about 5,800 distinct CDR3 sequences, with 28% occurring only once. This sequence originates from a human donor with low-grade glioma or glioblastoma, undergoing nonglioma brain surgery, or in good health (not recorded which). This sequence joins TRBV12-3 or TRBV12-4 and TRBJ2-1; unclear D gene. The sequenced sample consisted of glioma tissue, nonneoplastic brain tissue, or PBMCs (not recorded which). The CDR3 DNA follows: TGTGCCAGCCGTTTCGGCGGAAGCTCCTACAATGAGCAGTTCTTC. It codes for CASRFGGSSYNEQFF.